Reported below is one T cell receptor beta chain. What it binds is not known. This sample was included in a study of blood T cells in healthy people across ages. On the study more broadly: Capture via template switching afforded approximately one barcoded beta molecule per two T cells.

A second PCR of 7 to 11 cycles used a sample-barcoded 5' primer and a J-beta primer mix. TCRdb itself ran the 5' RACE reads through MiXCR, one entry per CDR3 protein. In the table there are 630,000 or so distinct CDR3 sequences, 25% to 30% of which are singletons. V gave up 1 base and J gave up 9 bases; unmatched junction bases: 4. The germline V gene encodes CDR1 MGHDK and CDR2 SYGVNS. The CDR3 runs to 16 residues. Findings of the study overall: Roughly linear declines in TCR beta diversity per million T cells occurred with age.

Sequencing input: blood. The source of this sequence is a woman over 75 in good health. V usage is TRBV25-1 and J usage is TRBJ2-1; TRBD2 aligns across 15 bases. The CDR3 reads CASSESGLAGGGEQFF. In DNA form, the CDR3 reads TGTGCCAGCAGTGAATCGGGACTAGCGGGGGGAGGTGAGCAGTTCTTC. The variable domain in full, with the rest retrieved from reference TRBV25-1 and TRBJ2-1, is EADIYQTPRYLVIGTGKKITLECSQTMGHDKMYWYQQDPGMELHLIHYSYGVNSTEKGDLSSESTVSRIRTEHFPLTLESARPSHTSQYLCASSESGLAGGGEQFFGPGTRLTVL.